This is a list of T cell receptor beta chains from one sample in a study of glioma-infiltrating T cells after dendritic cell vaccination. Repertoires were generated with immunoSEQ multiplex PCR, while TCRdb's copy carries only in-frame clones and drops some. This table holds some 100,000 clones, over 65% found once. The input for sequencing was blood, taken before dendritic cell vaccination. These receptors all stem from a human donor with glioblastoma. CDR3s include the opening cysteine and the closing phenylalanine or tryptophan. The D gene is left open where the match is weak. Size is stated for part of the rows, as once, few or many counts, or as a class when the clone is expanded.

v_call: TRBV9; j_call: TRBJ1-5; clone_size: NA; d_call: NA; cdr3_nt: TGTGCCAGCAGCTACTCCGGGTCGGTCAATCAGCCCCAGCATTTT; cdr3_aa: CASSYSGSVNQPQHF
v_call: TRBV20-1; j_call: TRBJ2-1; clone_size: NA; d_call: NA; cdr3_nt: TGCAGTGCTTACAGGGTCGGTGAGCAGTTCTTC; cdr3_aa: CSAYRVGEQFF
v_call: TRBV19; j_call: TRBJ1-1; clone_size: NA; d_call: NA; cdr3_nt: TGTGCCAGTAGTAGGCGGGTGAACACTGAAGCTTTCTTT; cdr3_aa: CASSRRVNTEAFF
v_call: TRBV6-5; j_call: TRBJ1-1; clone_size: NA; d_call: TRBD1; cdr3_nt: TGTGCCAGCAGGGACAGGGTAACCATGAACACTGAAGCTTTCTTT; cdr3_aa: CASRDRVTMNTEAFF
v_call: TRBV5-1; j_call: TRBJ2-7; clone_size: once; d_call: NA; cdr3_nt: TGCGCCAGCAGCTTGGATTACAGGAATTCCGAGCAGTACTTC; cdr3_aa: CASSLDYRNSEQYF
v_call: TRBV5-8; j_call: TRBJ2-6; clone_size: NA; d_call: NA; cdr3_nt: TGTGCCAGCAGTCGACACCGCTCTGGGGCCAACGTCCTGACTTTC; cdr3_aa: CASSRHRSGANVLTF
v_call: TRBV19; j_call: TRBJ2-2; clone_size: NA; d_call: NA; cdr3_nt: TGTGCCAGTAGTCCGGACAGTTCCCACGGGGAGCTGTTTTTT; cdr3_aa: CASSPDSSHGELFF
v_call: TRBV4-3; j_call: TRBJ2-1; clone_size: once; d_call: TRBD2; cdr3_nt: TGCGCCAGCAGCCAAGAGCCGGGCGGGAGGGGGAATGAGCAGTTCTTC; cdr3_aa: CASSQEPGGRGNEQFF
v_call: TRBV19; j_call: TRBJ1-2; clone_size: NA; d_call: NA; cdr3_nt: TGTGCCAGTGTCTCTCCCGGGCGGGTTGGCTACACCTTC; cdr3_aa: CASVSPGRVGYTF
v_call: TRBV5-1; j_call: TRBJ2-7; clone_size: NA; d_call: NA; cdr3_nt: TGCGCCAGCAGCTCCCGCGGAGGGCTGGTGTACGAGCAGTACTTC; cdr3_aa: CASSSRGGLVYEQYF
v_call: TRBV30; j_call: TRBJ1-1; clone_size: NA; d_call: NA; cdr3_nt: TGTGCCTGGAGTGAGGGCGGGCCCTTTCGAGCTTTCTTT; cdr3_aa: CAWSEGGPFRAFF
v_call: TRBV5-6; j_call: TRBJ2-7; clone_size: NA; d_call: NA; cdr3_nt: TGTGCCAGCACCCGGTACCCGCAACAGCCCTACGAGCAGTACTTC; cdr3_aa: CASTRYPQQPYEQYF
v_call: TRBV6-5; j_call: TRBJ2-1; clone_size: NA; d_call: NA; cdr3_nt: TGTGCCAGCAGCACACAAAGCTCCTACAATGAGCAGTTCTTC; cdr3_aa: CASSTQSSYNEQFF
v_call: TRBV7-9; j_call: TRBJ2-5; clone_size: once; d_call: TRBD2; cdr3_nt: TGTGCCAGCAGCTTAAGGACTAGCACAGAGACCCAGTACTTC; cdr3_aa: CASSLRTSTETQYF
v_call: TRBV7-3; j_call: TRBJ2-1; clone_size: NA; d_call: NA; cdr3_nt: TGTGCCAGCAGGGCCCCGGCAGGGAATGAGCAGTTCTTC; cdr3_aa: CASRAPAGNEQFF
v_call: TRBV5-8; j_call: TRBJ1-6; clone_size: few; d_call: NA; cdr3_nt: TGTGCCAGCAGCTTGTTAGTTCATTCACCCCTCCACTTT; cdr3_aa: CASSLLVHSPLHF
v_call: TRBV4-1; j_call: TRBJ1-1; clone_size: NA; d_call: NA; cdr3_nt: TGCGCCAGCAGCCATGCTTCGTCAGGGTCGTACACTGAAGCTTTCTTT; cdr3_aa: CASSHASSGSYTEAFF
v_call: TRBV18; j_call: TRBJ1-1; clone_size: once; d_call: TRBD1; cdr3_nt: TGTGCCAGCTCACCGCGACAGGGTGTCGACACTGAAGCTTTCTTT; cdr3_aa: CASSPRQGVDTEAFF
v_call: TRBV5-1; j_call: TRBJ1-6; clone_size: NA; d_call: NA; cdr3_nt: TGCGCCAGCAGCCCGGGGACATCTCCTTCACCCCTCCACTTT; cdr3_aa: CASSPGTSPSPLHF
v_call: TRBV30; j_call: TRBJ1-4; clone_size: NA; d_call: NA; cdr3_nt: TGTGCCTGGAGTACCCCAGGGAATAATGAAAAACTGTTTTTT; cdr3_aa: CAWSTPGNNEKLFF
v_call: TRBV5-1; j_call: TRBJ2-3; clone_size: NA; d_call: TRBD2; cdr3_nt: TGCGCCAGCAGCTTCGGACTAGCGGGGGGAAGCACAGATACGCAGTATTTT; cdr3_aa: CASSFGLAGGSTDTQYF
v_call: TRBV7-2; j_call: TRBJ1-6; clone_size: few; d_call: NA; cdr3_nt: TGTGCCAGCAGCTTACCCGATAATTCACCCCTCCACTTT; cdr3_aa: CASSLPDNSPLHF
v_call: TRBV5-4; j_call: TRBJ2-7; clone_size: once; d_call: TRBD2; cdr3_nt: TGTGCCAGCAGCTTGGGGCGGGGGGTAACCTACGAGCAGTACTTC; cdr3_aa: CASSLGRGVTYEQYF
v_call: TRBV6-5; j_call: TRBJ2-7; clone_size: NA; d_call: NA; cdr3_nt: TGTGCCAGCAGTGAAGTCAGACAGGGAGGCGAGCAGTACTTC; cdr3_aa: CASSEVRQGGEQYF
v_call: TRBV12-5; j_call: TRBJ2-3; clone_size: NA; d_call: NA; cdr3_nt: TGTGCTAGTGCTCCCCCGGGAGATACGCAGTATTTT; cdr3_aa: CASAPPGDTQYF
v_call: TRBV11-3; j_call: TRBJ1-1; clone_size: NA; d_call: NA; cdr3_nt: TGTGCCAGCAGTCCTAGCTGGGGCACTGAAGCTTTCTTT; cdr3_aa: CASSPSWGTEAFF
v_call: TRBV6-5; j_call: TRBJ1-5; clone_size: NA; d_call: NA; cdr3_nt: TGTGCCAGCAGTTACTCTCCGGATCAGCCCCAGCATTTT; cdr3_aa: CASSYSPDQPQHF
v_call: TRBV28; j_call: TRBJ2-5; clone_size: NA; d_call: NA; cdr3_nt: TGTGCCAGCAGCCCAATGACGGGGGGCGGAAAGACCCAGTACTTC; cdr3_aa: CASSPMTGGGKTQYF
v_call: TRBV10-3; j_call: TRBJ1-1; clone_size: NA; d_call: NA; cdr3_nt: TGTGCCATCAGGACAGGTCTTAGGGACACTGAAGCTTTCTTT; cdr3_aa: CAIRTGLRDTEAFF
v_call: TRBV7-9; j_call: TRBJ2-2; clone_size: NA; d_call: NA; cdr3_nt: TGTGCCAGCAGCTTAGTGGCTAGCGAAAACACCGGGGAGCTGTTTTTT; cdr3_aa: CASSLVASENTGELFF
v_call: TRBV25-1; j_call: TRBJ1-1; clone_size: NA; d_call: NA; cdr3_nt: TGTGCCAGCAGTGAAGGTTGGTACCGGAGTGAAGCTTTCTTT; cdr3_aa: CASSEGWYRSEAFF
v_call: TRBV6-9; j_call: TRBJ2-7; clone_size: NA; d_call: TRBD1; cdr3_nt: TGTGCCAGCAGTTCCGGGACAGGGATCCACGAGCAGTACTTC; cdr3_aa: CASSSGTGIHEQYF
v_call: TRBV7-9; j_call: TRBJ2-5; clone_size: NA; d_call: NA; cdr3_nt: TGTGCCAGCAGCTCGGGACTGATGAAAGCAGAGACCCAGTACTTC; cdr3_aa: CASSSGLMKAETQYF
v_call: TRBV23-1; j_call: TRBJ1-2; clone_size: NA; d_call: TRBD1; cdr3_nt: TGCGCCAGCGGGCGACAGGGGGCAGACTATGGCTACACCTTC; cdr3_aa: CASGRQGADYGYTF
v_call: TRBV19; j_call: TRBJ1-5; clone_size: NA; d_call: TRBD1; cdr3_nt: TGTGCCAGTGCGGGACAGACCTCAAATCAGCCCCAGCATTTT; cdr3_aa: CASAGQTSNQPQHF